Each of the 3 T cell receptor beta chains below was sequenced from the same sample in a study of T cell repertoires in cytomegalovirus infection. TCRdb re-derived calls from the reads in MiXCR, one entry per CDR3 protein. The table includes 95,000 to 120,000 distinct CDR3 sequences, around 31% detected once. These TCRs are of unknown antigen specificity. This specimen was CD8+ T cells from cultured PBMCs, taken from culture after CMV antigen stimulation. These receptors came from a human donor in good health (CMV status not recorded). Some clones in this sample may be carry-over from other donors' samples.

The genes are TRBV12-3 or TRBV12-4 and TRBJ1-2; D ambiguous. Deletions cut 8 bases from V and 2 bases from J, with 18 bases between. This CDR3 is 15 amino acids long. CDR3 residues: CASSPEGTTNYGYTF. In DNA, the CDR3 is TGTGCCAGCTCCCCAGAAGGCACAACGAACTATGGCTACACCTTC.

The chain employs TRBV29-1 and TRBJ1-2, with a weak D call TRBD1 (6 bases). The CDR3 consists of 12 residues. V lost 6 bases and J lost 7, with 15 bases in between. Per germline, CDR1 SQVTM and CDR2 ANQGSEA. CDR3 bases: TGCAGCGTCGCCGAATGGGACACTGGCTACACCTTC. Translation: CSVAEWDTGYTF.

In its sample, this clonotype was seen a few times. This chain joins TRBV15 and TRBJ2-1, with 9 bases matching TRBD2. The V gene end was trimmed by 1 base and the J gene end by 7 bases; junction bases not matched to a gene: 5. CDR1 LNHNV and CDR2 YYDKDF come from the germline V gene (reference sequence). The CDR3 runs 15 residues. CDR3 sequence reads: CATSRGAGGPNEQFF. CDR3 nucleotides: TGTGCCACCAGCAGAGGGGCGGGGGGGCCGAATGAGCAGTTCTTC.